This T cell receptor beta chain was observed in a study of CD8+CD57+ T cells in acquired aplastic anemia. About the research overall: Average DNA yield from sorted CD4+ and CD8+ cells was 3.2 ug. Study-level points and caveats: Some 30 shared CD8+ CDR3s appeared highly expressed within patients' immunodominant clones. A significant difference in CD8+ Simpson's diversity between patients and controls was not found.

CDR3 and TCR beta VDJ profiling relied on genomic DNA as the template. Each CDR3 protein gets one entry after TCRdb re-called the reads with MiXCR. The sample shows 150,000 to 200,000 distinct CDR3 sequences, 64% of them seen only once. This clonotype has just one count. Antigen: not known. The CDR3 is 15 amino acids. V lost 4 bases, J lost 2 bases, and 11 bases lay in between. Germline V gene sequence: CDR1 LGHNA, CDR2 YSLEER. Sample: sorted CD4+, CD8+, or CD8+CD57+ T cells (not recorded which) from PBMCs. The source of this sequence is a human donor with severe aplastic anemia or a healthy control (not recorded which). The chain combines TRBV4-3 with TRBJ2-2; a weak D match, TRBD2 (5 bases). CDR3 sequence (DNA): TGCGCCAGCAGCCCTCGGACTTTTAACACCGGGGAGCTGTTTTTT. It translates to CASSPRTFNTGELFF.